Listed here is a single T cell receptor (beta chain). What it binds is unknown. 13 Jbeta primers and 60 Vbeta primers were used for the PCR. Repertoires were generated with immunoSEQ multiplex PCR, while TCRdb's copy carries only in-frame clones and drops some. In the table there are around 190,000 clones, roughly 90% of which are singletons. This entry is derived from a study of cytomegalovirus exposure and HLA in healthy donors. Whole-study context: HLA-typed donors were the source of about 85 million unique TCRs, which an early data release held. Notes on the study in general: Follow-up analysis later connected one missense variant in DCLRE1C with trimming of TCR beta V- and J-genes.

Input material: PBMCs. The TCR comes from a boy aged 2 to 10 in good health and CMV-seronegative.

CDR3 sequence reads: CTSSQDPGAGGTDTQYF. CDR3 DNA sequence: TGCACCAGCAGCCAAGATCCGGGAGCGGGGGGCACAGATACGCAGTATTTT. This chain links TRBV1 with TRBJ2-3; whether TRBD2, the table's D call, matches the DNA was not checked. TRBV1 is annotated as a pseudogene. The CDR3 length is 17 residues.